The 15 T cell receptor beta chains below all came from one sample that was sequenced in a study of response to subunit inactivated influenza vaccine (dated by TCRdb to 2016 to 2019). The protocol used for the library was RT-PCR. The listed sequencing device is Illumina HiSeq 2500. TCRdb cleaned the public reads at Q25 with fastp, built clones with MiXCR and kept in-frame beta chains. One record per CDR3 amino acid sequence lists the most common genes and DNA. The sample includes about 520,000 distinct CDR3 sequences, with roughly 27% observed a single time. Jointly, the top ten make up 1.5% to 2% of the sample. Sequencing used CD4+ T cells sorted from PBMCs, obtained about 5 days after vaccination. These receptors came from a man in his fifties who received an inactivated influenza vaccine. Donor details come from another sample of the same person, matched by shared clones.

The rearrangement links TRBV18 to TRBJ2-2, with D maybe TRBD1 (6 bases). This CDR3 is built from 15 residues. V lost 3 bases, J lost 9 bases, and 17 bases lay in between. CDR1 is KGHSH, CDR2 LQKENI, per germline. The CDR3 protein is CASSPPTGFDRELFF. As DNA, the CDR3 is TGTGCCAGCTCACCGCCCACAGGGTTCGACAGGGAGCTGTTTTTT.

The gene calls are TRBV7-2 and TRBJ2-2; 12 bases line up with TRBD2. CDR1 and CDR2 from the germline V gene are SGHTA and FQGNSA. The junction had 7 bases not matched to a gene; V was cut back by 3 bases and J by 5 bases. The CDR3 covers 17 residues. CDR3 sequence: CASSLGSLAGGTGELFF. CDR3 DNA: TGTGCCAGCAGCTTGGGTAGCCTAGCGGGGGGGACCGGGGAGCTGTTTTTT.

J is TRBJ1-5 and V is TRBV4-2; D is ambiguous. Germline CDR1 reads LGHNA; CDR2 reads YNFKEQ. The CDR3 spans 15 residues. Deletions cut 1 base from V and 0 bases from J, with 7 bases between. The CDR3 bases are TGTGCCAGCAGCCAAGGAGGCGTTAGCAATCAGCCCCAGCATTTT. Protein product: CASSQGGVSNQPQHF.

The CDR3, as DNA: TGCGCCAGCAGCTTGACTAGCGGGGCAGTCCTACGGTCCGGGGAGCTGTTTTTT. Protein sequence: CASSLTSGAVLRSGELFF. The chain carries TRBV5-1 and TRBJ2-2; 10 nucleotides agree with TRBD2. This CDR3 is built from 18 residues. The V gene end was trimmed by 1 base and the J gene end by 6 bases; junction bases not matched to a gene: 12. Germline lookup yields CDR1 SGHRS and CDR2 YFSETQ.

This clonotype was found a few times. As DNA, the CDR3 is TGTGCCAGCTCACCAGGGATTCTTAGCTCCTACGAGCAGTACTTC. As protein: CASSPGILSSYEQYF. The chain joins TRBV18 to TRBJ2-7; the D is unclear. Germline-derived CDR1 and CDR2 are KGHSH and LQKENI. The CDR3 has 15 amino acids. The V and J ends lost 2 bases and 0 bases respectively, with 11 bases between them.

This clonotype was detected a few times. The CDR3, as DNA: TGTGCCAGCTCCGGCCCCACAGGGTGGATTCAGCCCCAGCATTTT. Translating it yields CASSGPTGWIQPQHF. This chain connects TRBV6-2 or TRBV6-3 to TRBJ1-5; D is perhaps TRBD1 (6 bases). The CDR3 is made up of 15 amino acids. Trimming shortened V by 8 bases and J by 6 bases, and 20 bases separated the two germline ends. Germline CDR1 MNHEY, CDR2 SVGEGT.

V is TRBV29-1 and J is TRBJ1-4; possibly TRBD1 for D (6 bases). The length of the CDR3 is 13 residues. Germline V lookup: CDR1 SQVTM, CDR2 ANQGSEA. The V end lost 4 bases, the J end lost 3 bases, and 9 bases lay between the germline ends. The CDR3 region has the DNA TGCAGCGTTGGACAGGTCCCTAATGAAAAACTGTTTTTT. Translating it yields CSVGQVPNEKLFF. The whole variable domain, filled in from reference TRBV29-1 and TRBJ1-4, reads SAVISQKPSRDICQRGTSLTIQCQVDSQVTMMFWYRQQPGQSLTLIATANQGSEATYESGFVIDKFPISRPNLTFSTLTVSNMSPEDSSIYLCSVGQVPNEKLFFGSGTQLSVL.

This chain's CDR3 is CSICRGSSTEAFF. As DNA, the CDR3 is TGCAGCATTTGTCGGGGGAGTAGCACTGAAGCTTTCTTT. The V gene is TRBV29-1, the J gene TRBJ1-1; tentative D call: TRBD1 (5 bases). Trimming took off 8 bases at V and 4 bases at J, with 17 bases between the two ends. The germline V gene has CDR1 SQVTM and CDR2 ANQGSEA. The CDR3 totals 13 residues.

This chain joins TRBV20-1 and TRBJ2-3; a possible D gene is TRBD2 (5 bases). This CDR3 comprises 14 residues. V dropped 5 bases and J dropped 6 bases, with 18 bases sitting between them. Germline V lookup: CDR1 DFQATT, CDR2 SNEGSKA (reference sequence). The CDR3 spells CSAQPGPGMDTQYF. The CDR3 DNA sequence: TGCAGTGCTCAACCGGGCCCCGGGATGGATACGCAGTATTTT.

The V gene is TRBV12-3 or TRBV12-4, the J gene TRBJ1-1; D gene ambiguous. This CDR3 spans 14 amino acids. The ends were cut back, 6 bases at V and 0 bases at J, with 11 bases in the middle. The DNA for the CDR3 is TGTGCCAGCAGAGCCCGCCGGTTGAACACTGAAGCTTTCTTT. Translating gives CASRARRLNTEAFF.

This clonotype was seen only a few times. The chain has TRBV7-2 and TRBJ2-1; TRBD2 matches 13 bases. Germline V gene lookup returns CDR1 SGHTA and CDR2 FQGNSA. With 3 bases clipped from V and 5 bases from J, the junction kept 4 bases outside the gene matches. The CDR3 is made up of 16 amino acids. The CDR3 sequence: CASSFFGTSGNNEQFF. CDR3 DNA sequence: TGTGCCAGCAGCTTCTTCGGGACTAGCGGGAACAATGAGCAGTTCTTC.

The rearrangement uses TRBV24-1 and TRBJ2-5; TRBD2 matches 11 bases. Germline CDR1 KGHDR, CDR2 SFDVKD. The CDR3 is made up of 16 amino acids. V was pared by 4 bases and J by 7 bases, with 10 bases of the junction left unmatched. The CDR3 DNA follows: TGTGCCACCAGTGAGCCCGGGACTAGCGGCCGGGGGACCCAGTACTTC. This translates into CATSEPGTSGRGTQYF.

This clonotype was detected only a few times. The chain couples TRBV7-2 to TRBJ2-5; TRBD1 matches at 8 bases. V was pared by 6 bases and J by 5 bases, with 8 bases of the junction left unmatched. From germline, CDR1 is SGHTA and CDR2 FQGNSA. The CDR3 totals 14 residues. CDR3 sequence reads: CASSSGGAGETQYF. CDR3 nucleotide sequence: TGTGCCAGCAGTTCAGGGGGCGCGGGGGAGACCCAGTACTTC.

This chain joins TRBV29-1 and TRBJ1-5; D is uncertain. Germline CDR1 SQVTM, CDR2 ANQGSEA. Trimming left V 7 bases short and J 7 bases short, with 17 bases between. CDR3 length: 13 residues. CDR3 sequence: CSARASSNQPQHF. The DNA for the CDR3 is TGCAGCGCACGGGCCTCTAGTAACCAGCCCCAGCATTTT.

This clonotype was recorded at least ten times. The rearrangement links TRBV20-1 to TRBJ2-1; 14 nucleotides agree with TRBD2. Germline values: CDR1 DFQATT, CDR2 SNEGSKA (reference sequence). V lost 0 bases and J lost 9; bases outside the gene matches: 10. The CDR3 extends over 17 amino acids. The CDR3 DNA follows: TGCAGTGCTAGAGATCTCCGGGGACTAGCGGGAGTGATTGAGCAGTTCTTC. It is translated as CSARDLRGLAGVIEQFF.